This TCR beta chain was observed in a study of shared clonotypes between healthy human individuals. This clone was seen a single time. Its antigen is still unknown. Germline CDR1 reads SGHRS; CDR2 reads YFSETQ. V trimming: 4 bases; J trimming: 7 bases; junction bases outside the gene matches: 12. CDR3 size: 15 residues. Whole-study results and caveats: Shared clonotypes: approximately 5% naive CD4, about 3.5% naive CD8, less than 2.5% memory CD4, 0.4% memory CD8. Clonotype sharing among donors was expected to depend on sequencing depth.

Sequencing was performed with immunoSEQ multiplex PCR; in TCRdb, only in-frame clones are kept and a portion is missing. Of some 2,500,000 clones listed, just under 95% are singletons. This sequence was found in a man aged 18-30 years in good health. Some clones in this sample may be carry-over from other donors' samples. The gene calls are TRBV5-1 and TRBJ1-2; 8 bases are a match to TRBD1. Sequenced input: naive CD4+ T cells from PBMCs. The sample's subset: CD45RA+ positively selected. CDR3 DNA: TGCGCCAGCAGCCCGCTGGACAGGGAAAGGGCTGGCTACACCTTC. It translates to CASSPLDRERAGYTF. The full variable domain, with the rest looked up from reference TRBV5-1 and TRBJ1-2, is KAGVTQTPRYLIKTRGQQVTLSCSPISGHRSVSWYQQTPGQGLQFLFEYFSETQRNKGNFPGRFSGRQFSNSRSEMNVSTLELGDSALYLCASSPLDRERAGYTFGSGTRLTVV.